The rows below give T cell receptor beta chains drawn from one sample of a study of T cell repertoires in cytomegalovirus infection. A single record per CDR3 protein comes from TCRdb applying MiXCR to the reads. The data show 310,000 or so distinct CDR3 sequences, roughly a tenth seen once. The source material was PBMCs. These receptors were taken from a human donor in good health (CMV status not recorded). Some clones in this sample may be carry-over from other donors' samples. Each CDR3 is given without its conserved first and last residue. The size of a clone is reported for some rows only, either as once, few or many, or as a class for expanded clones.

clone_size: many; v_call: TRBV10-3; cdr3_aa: AISSGTGATGELF
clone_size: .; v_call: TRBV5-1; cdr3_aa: ASSLEPAGASNTEAF
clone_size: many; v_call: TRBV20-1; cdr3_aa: SAHLSSYNEQF
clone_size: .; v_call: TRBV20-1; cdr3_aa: SAMAQGSYNSPLH
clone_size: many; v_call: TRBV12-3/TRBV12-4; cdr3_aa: ASSPTGPLAF
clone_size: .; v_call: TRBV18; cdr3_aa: ASSPSYGTGIEKLF
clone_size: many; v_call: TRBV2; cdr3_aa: ASRDPSRTGELF
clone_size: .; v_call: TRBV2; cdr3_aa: ASSEGTYGSNQPQH
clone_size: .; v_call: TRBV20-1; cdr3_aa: SARRGLAEETQY
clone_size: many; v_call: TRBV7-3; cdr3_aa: ASSLRGGDSDTQY
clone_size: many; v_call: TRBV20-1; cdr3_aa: SAVTPGSNQPQH